The 27 T cell receptor beta chains below all came from one sample that was sequenced in a study of T cell clones after liver transplantation. Some clones are missing from TCRdb's copy, which holds only in-frame ones; the method was immunoSEQ multiplex PCR. Of 55,000 to 75,000 clones listed, around 93% are singletons. The specimen was CD4+ T cells from blood, collected less than 27 months after liver transplant. Source of these receptors: a human patient who received a liver transplant. T cells may partly derive from the graft donor.

This CDR3 is CASSLNLGGETQYF. In DNA, the CDR3 is TGCGCCAGCAGCTTGAACCTGGGGGGGGAGACCCAGTACTTC. V gene TRBV5-1 combines with J gene TRBJ2-5, with 7 positions matching TRBD2. Germline CDR1 SGHRS, CDR2 YFSETQ. This CDR3 contains 14 residues. The ends lost 1 base at V and 5 bases at J; junction bases unmatched: 5.

Of note for this clone: This CDR3 is also generated by other DNA sequences in the sample. The rearrangement links TRBV5-1 to TRBJ2-5; 14 bases agree with TRBD2. V was pared by 4 bases and J by 5 bases, with 7 bases of the junction left unmatched. Germline CDR1 and CDR2: SGHRS and YFSETQ. This CDR3 is built from 16 residues. The CDR3 here is CASSPGTSGRGETQYF. The DNA for the CDR3 is TGCGCCAGCAGCCCCGGGACTAGCGGGAGAGGGGAGACCCAGTACTTC.

Only a few counts were recorded for this clone. This chain links TRBV7-2 with TRBJ2-7, with D perhaps TRBD2 (6 bases). Germline-derived CDR1 and CDR2 are SGHTA and FQGNSA. The CDR3 has 12 amino acids. The germline V and J ends were trimmed by 6 bases and 2 bases, with 8 bases remaining between them. The CDR3 DNA is TGTGCCAGCAGTTCGGGGGCCTACGAGCAGTACTTC. This sequence encodes CASSSGAYEQYF.

CDR3 protein: CASSFDSQETQYF. In nucleotides, the CDR3 is TGTGCCAGCAGCTTCGACAGCCAAGAGACCCAGTACTTC. V and J are TRBV2 and TRBJ2-5; tentative D call: TRBD1 (5 bases). Germline V gene lookup returns CDR1 SNHLY and CDR2 FYNNEI. V lost 6 bases to trimming and J lost 1 base, with 9 bases between them. The CDR3 length is 13 residues.

The chain employs TRBV2 and TRBJ2-1; D not certain. V dropped 7 bases and J dropped 0 bases, with 10 bases sitting between them. The CDR3 contains 14 residues. Germline loops: CDR1 SNHLY, CDR2 FYNNEI. CDR3 nucleotide sequence: TGTGCCAGCAATATGAGGAACTCCTACAATGAGCAGTTCTTC. This codes for CASNMRNSYNEQFF.

The chain uses TRBV12-2 and TRBJ2-1. TRBV12-2 is a documented pseudogene. There are 18 residues in the CDR3. The CDR3 loop reads CASRLAAWTILSYNEQFF. The CDR3 DNA follows: TGTGCAAGTCGCTTAGCGGCCTGGACGATCCTATCCTACAATGAGCAGTTCTTC.

The chain couples TRBV21-1 to TRBJ2-2. TRBV21-1 is marked as a pseudogene. The CDR3 is made up of 15 amino acids. CDR3 DNA: TGTGCCAGCAGCAAAGTCCTGGGGTGGACCGGGGAGCTGTTTTTT. It is translated as CASSKVLGWTGELFF.

The chain has TRBV5-8 and TRBJ2-7; possible D gene TRBD1, 7 bases. The CDR3 spans 14 residues. Germline CDR1 is SGHTS and CDR2 is YDEGEE. V was shortened by 4 bases and J by 6 bases, with 17 bases between the two germline ends. The CDR3 bases are TGTGCCAGCAGCCCGGAGGGGACAGCTAGCGAGCAGTACTTC. Protein: CASSPEGTASEQYF. The full variable domain, in which reference TRBV5-8 and TRBJ2-7 provide the parts outside the CDR3, is EAGVTQSPTHLIKTRGQQATLRCSPISGHTSVYWYQQALGLGLQFLLWYDEGEERNRGNFPPRFSGRQFPNYSSELNVNALELEDSALYLCASSPEGTASEQYFGPGTRLTVT.

The chain is built from TRBV4-2 and TRBJ1-5; TRBD1 aligns across 7 bases. The trim removed 0 bases at V and 2 bases at J, leaving 7 bases unmatched. CDR3 length: 17 amino acids. Per germline, CDR1 LGHNA and CDR2 YNFKEQ. CDR3 bases: TGTGCCAGCAGCCAAGATGGGAGGGGGCGAGGCAATCAGCCCCAGCATTTT. Translating gives CASSQDGRGRGNQPQHF.

V is TRBV20-1 and J is TRBJ1-2; TRBD1 might be the D (5 bases). The germline V gene has CDR1 DFQATT and CDR2 SNEGSKA (reference sequence). Trimming stripped 6 bases from V and 4 bases from J, with 9 bases between. The CDR3 is made up of 11 amino acids. In DNA, the CDR3 is TGCAGTGCGAGGGGTCCCTATGGCTACACCTTC. Translation gives CSARGPYGYTF.

This chain uses TRBV7-2 with TRBJ1-1; 8 bases map to TRBD1. Germline trimming cut 5 bases from V and 0 bases from J; bases unmatched to any gene: 5. The CDR3 totals 15 residues. Germline lookup yields CDR1 SGHTA and CDR2 FQGNSA. The CDR3 DNA reads TGTGCCAGCAGCCCAGGGGGCGGGATGAACACTGAAGCTTTCTTT. This translates into CASSPGGGMNTEAFF.

The J gene is TRBJ2-1, the V gene TRBV7-9, with 11 bases lining up with TRBD2. The CDR3 length is 15 residues. CDR1 and CDR2 from the germline V gene are SEHNR and FQNEAQ (reference sequence). After removal of 1 base from V and 6 bases from J, the junction contained 2 bases not matched to a gene. This CDR3 reads CASSLELAGVNEQFF. The DNA of the CDR3 is TGTGCCAGCAGCTTAGAACTAGCGGGAGTCAATGAGCAGTTCTTC.

The V and J genes are TRBV28 and TRBJ1-5, with TRBD1 as a possible D gene (5 bases). CDR1 and CDR2 (germline): MDHEN, SYDVKM. The CDR3 covers 15 residues. The V end lost 6 bases, the J end lost 12 bases, and 24 bases lay between the germline ends. In nucleotides, the CDR3 is TGTGCCAGCAGCTTTGATCAGGCCCGGAACAGGCTCCAGCATTTT. Residues: CASSFDQARNRLQHF.

The rearrangement links TRBV10-1 to TRBJ2-7; D ambiguous. CDR3 length: 12 residues. V was cut by 7 bases and J by 5 bases, with 12 bases left in between. CDR1 is WNHNN and CDR2 is SYGVQD in the germline V gene (reference sequence). The CDR3 sequence is CASKKGPHEQYF. The DNA for the CDR3 is TGCGCCAGCAAAAAAGGTCCCCACGAGCAGTACTTC.

The CDR3 sequence is CASSLDSGGASYNEQFF. As DNA, the CDR3 is TGTGCCAGCAGCTTAGATTCCGGCGGGGCCTCCTACAATGAGCAGTTCTTC. The chain couples TRBV7-2 to TRBJ2-1; D perhaps matches TRBD2 (6 bases). The CDR3 is 17 amino acids. Germline V gene data show CDR1 as SGHTA and CDR2 as FQGNSA. V shed 1 base and J shed 0 bases, with 13 bases lying between them.

The V and J genes are TRBV19 and TRBJ2-3, with TRBD2 matching 14 bases. The CDR3 consists of 18 residues. Germline values: CDR1 LNHDA, CDR2 SQIVND (reference sequence). V trimming: 6 bases; J trimming: 4 bases; junction bases outside the gene matches: 12. The CDR3: CASSAGLAGAQSADTQYF. The CDR3 DNA follows: TGTGCCAGTAGCGCGGGACTAGCGGGAGCACAGTCCGCAGATACGCAGTATTTT.

V gene TRBV29-1 combines with J gene TRBJ2-3, with no clear D. V was trimmed by 3 bases and J by 4 bases, leaving 14 bases between them. Germline values: CDR1 SQVTM, CDR2 ANQGSEA. The CDR3 is made up of 14 amino acids. The CDR3 DNA is TGCAGCGTTGATAGCAGAAGGAGAGCAGATACGCAGTATTTT. As protein: CSVDSRRRADTQYF.

The rearrangement links TRBV2 to TRBJ1-5, with unresolved D. Trimming cost V 3 bases and J 6 bases, with 6 bases left between them. This CDR3 contains 12 residues. Per germline, CDR1 SNHLY and CDR2 FYNNEI. The CDR3 protein is CASSEIPQPQHF. The CDR3 DNA is TGTGCCAGCAGTGAGATACCTCAGCCCCAGCATTTT.

This rearrangement joins TRBV5-1 to TRBJ2-3; D could derive from TRBD1 or TRBD2 (5 bases each). Germline-derived CDR1 and CDR2 are SGHRS and YFSETQ. V shed 7 bases and J shed 7 bases, with 19 bases lying between them. This CDR3 is built from 14 residues. The CDR3 reads CASAGDRQSYTQYF. CDR3 nucleotide sequence: TGCGCCAGCGCCGGGGACCGCCAAAGCTATACGCAGTATTTT. Based on the CDR3 plus reference TRBV5-1 and TRBJ2-3, the full variable domain is KAGVTQTPRYLIKTRGQQVTLSCSPISGHRSVSWYQQTPGQGLQFLFEYFSETQRNKGNFPGRFSGRQFSNSRSEMNVSTLELGDSALYLCASAGDRQSYTQYFGPGTRLTVL.

The chain combines TRBV6-6 with TRBJ1-1; D gene uncertain. The CDR3 spans 14 residues. Germline V gene lookup returns CDR1 MNHNY and CDR2 SVGAGI (reference sequence). Trimming removed 6 bases at V and 1 base at J, with 12 bases between. The CDR3 bases are TGTGCCAGCAGGTCTCGGGGTGGGAACACTGAAGCTTTCTTT. Its protein is CASRSRGGNTEAFF.

This clone appeared a single time. This rearrangement joins TRBV28 to TRBJ2-1; D ambiguous. This CDR3 has 12 residues. Germline V CDR1 and CDR2: MDHEN, SYDVKM. V gave up 7 bases and J gave up 8 bases, with 12 bases separating them. CDR3 sequence (DNA): TGTGCCAGCATAGGGATTATCGATGAGCAGTTCTTC. Protein product: CASIGIIDEQFF.

CDR3 loop: CASSALAGRSYEQYF. For the CDR3, the DNA is TGTGCCAGTAGTGCTTTGGCGGGCCGCTCCTACGAGCAGTACTTC. The V and J genes are TRBV19 and TRBJ2-7; a weak D match, TRBD2 (5 bases). The CDR3 has 15 amino acids. Trimming pared 5 bases from V and 0 bases from J, leaving 14 bases between. CDR1 is LNHDA, CDR2 SQIVND, per germline (reference sequence).

This clone was seen only a few times. The V gene is TRBV28, the J gene TRBJ1-5; TRBD1 is a possible D gene (5 bases). Germline V gene lookup returns CDR1 MDHEN and CDR2 SYDVKM. This CDR3 has 14 amino acids. Between the trimmed V and J ends, which lost 5 bases and 9 bases, there was a span of 17 bases. Here the CDR3 reads CASSLPPPTGPQHF. The CDR3 DNA sequence: TGTGCCAGCAGTCTACCCCCGCCCACAGGGCCCCAGCATTTT.

The V gene is TRBV5-1, the J gene TRBJ2-2; D possibly matches TRBD1 or TRBD2 (5 bases each). Deletions cut 2 bases from V and 2 bases from J, with 10 bases between. The length of the CDR3 is 15 residues. The germline V gene encodes CDR1 SGHRS and CDR2 YFSETQ. The DNA for the CDR3 is TGCGCCAGCAGCTTCGCCGGGGCTAACACCGGGGAGCTGTTTTTT. Translated: CASSFAGANTGELFF. Based on the CDR3 plus reference TRBV5-1 and TRBJ2-2, the full variable domain is KAGVTQTPRYLIKTRGQQVTLSCSPISGHRSVSWYQQTPGQGLQFLFEYFSETQRNKGNFPGRFSGRQFSNSRSEMNVSTLELGDSALYLCASSFAGANTGELFFGEGSRLTVL.

V is TRBV7-9 and J is TRBJ1-1, with TRBD1 matching over 7 bases. The germline gives CDR1 SEHNR, CDR2 FQNEAQ (reference sequence). J was trimmed by 4 bases and V by 6 bases; bases with no gene match: 11. CDR3 length: 15 residues. DNA of the CDR3: TGTGCCAGCAGGGAGAGTAAGGGGGCGACCACTGAAGCTTTCTTT. It specifies CASRESKGATTEAFF.

This clone was observed a few times. This chain uses TRBV4-3 with TRBJ1-2, with no clear D. The CDR3 spans 15 residues. Germline CDR1 reads LGHNA; CDR2 reads YSLEER. V lost 1 base, J lost 0 bases, and 9 bases lay in between. CDR3 coding DNA: TGCGCCAGCAGCCAAGTTCACGAAGCTAACTATGGCTACACCTTC. It translates to CASSQVHEANYGYTF.

The count of this clone is one. The DNA for the CDR3 is TGTGCCTGGAGTGTCGGGTATGGCTACACCTTC. Translated, it gives CAWSVGYGYTF. The rearrangement links TRBV30 to TRBJ1-2; no clear D. CDR1 is GTSNPN and CDR2 is SVGIG in the germline V gene (reference sequence). The ends were cut back, 0 bases at V and 5 bases at J, with 4 bases in the middle. The CDR3 consists of 11 residues. Using reference TRBV30 and TRBJ1-2 for the parts outside the CDR3, the full variable domain is SQTIHQWPATLVQPVGSPLSLECTVEGTSNPNLYWYRQAAGRGLQLLFYSVGIGQISSEVPQNLSASRPQDRQFILSSKKLLLSDSGFYLCAWSVGYGYTFGSGTRLTVV.